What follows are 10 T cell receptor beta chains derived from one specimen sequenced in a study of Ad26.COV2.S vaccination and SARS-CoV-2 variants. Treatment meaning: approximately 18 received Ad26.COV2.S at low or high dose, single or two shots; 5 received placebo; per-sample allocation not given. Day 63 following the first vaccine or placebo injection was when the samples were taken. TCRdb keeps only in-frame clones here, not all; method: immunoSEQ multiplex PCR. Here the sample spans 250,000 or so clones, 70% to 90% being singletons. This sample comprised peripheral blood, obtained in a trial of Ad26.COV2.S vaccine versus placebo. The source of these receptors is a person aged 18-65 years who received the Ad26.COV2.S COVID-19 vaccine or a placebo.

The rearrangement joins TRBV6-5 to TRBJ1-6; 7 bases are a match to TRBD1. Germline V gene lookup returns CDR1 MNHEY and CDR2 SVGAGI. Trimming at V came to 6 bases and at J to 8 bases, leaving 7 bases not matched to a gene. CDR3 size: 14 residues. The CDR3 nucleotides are TGTGCCAGCAGCTACCGGGACAGAGATTCACCCCTCCACTTT. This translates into CASSYRDRDSPLHF.

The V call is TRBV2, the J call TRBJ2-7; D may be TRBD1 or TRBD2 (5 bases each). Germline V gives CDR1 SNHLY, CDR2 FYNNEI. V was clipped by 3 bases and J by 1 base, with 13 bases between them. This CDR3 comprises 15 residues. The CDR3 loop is CASSERAGPSYEQYV. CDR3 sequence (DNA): TGTGCCAGCAGTGAGAGGGCAGGGCCGTCCTACGAGCAGTACGTC.

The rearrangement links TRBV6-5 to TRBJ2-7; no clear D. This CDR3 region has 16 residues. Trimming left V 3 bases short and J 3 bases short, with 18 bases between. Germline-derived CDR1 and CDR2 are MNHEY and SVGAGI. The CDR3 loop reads CASSYSRARVLYEQYF. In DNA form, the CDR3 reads TGTGCCAGCAGTTATTCTAGGGCCAGAGTTCTCTACGAGCAGTACTTC.

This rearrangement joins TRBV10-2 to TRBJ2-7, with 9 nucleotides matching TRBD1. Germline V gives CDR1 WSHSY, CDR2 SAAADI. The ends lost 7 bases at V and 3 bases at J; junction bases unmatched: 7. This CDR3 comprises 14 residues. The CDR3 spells CASKPGQGNYEQYV. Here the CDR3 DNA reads TGCGCCAGCAAACCGGGACAGGGAAACTACGAGCAGTACGTC.

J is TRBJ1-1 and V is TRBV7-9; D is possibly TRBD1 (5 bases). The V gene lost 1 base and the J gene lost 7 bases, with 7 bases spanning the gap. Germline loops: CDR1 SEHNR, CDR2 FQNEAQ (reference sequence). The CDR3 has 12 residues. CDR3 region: CASSLGGVEAFF. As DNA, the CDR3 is TGTGCCAGCAGCTTAGGAGGGGTTGAAGCTTTCTTT.

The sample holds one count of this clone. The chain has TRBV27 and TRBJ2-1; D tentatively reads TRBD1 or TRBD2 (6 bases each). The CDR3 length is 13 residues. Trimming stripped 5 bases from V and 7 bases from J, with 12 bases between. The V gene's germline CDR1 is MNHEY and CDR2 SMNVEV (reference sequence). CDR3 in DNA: TGTGCCAGCAGTATTATAGGGGGGAATGAGCAGTTCTTC. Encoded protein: CASSIIGGNEQFF.

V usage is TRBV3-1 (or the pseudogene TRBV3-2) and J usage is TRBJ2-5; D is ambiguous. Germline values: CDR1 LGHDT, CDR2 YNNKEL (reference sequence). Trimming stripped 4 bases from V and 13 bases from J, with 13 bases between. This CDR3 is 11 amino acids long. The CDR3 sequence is CASSPGAKRYF. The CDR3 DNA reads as TGTGCCAGCAGCCCCGGCGCCAAACGGTACTTC.

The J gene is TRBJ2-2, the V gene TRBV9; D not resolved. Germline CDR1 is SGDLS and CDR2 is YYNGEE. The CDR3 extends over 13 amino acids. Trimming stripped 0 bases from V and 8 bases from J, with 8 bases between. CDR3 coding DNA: TGTGCCAGCAGCGTAGAATCCGCAGGGGAGCTGTTTTTT. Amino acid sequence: CASSVESAGELFF.

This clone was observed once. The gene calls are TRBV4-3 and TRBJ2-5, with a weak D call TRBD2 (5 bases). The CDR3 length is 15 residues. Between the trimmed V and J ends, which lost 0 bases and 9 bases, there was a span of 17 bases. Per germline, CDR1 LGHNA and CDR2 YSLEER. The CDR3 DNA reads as TGCGCCAGCAGCCAAGATCATGGGGTCCGAGGGCCCCAGTACTTC. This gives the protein CASSQDHGVRGPQYF.

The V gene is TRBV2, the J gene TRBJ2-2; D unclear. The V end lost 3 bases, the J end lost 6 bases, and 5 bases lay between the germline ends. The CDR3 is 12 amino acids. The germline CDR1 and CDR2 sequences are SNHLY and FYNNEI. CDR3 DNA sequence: TGTGCCAGCAGTGACCCAGCCGGGGAGCTGTTTTTT. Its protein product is CASSDPAGELFF.